Listed below are T cell receptor beta chains from one sample, sequenced in a study of breast tumors, draining lymph nodes, adjacent tissues. TCRdb processed the multiplex PCR reads anew with MiXCR; each CDR3 protein has one entry. In the table there are about 140,000 distinct CDR3 sequences, around a third of which are singletons. The sequenced sample was axillary lymph node tissue. These TCRs come from a female donor with breast cancer. Some clones in this sample may be carry-over from other donors' samples. CDR3s include the opening cysteine and the closing phenylalanine or tryptophan. The D gene is left open where the match is weak. Clone size, where shown, is once, few, many, or a class for clones that have expanded.

D gene: .
J gene: TRBJ2-7
clone size: many
V gene: TRBV4-1
CDR3 DNA: TGCGCCAGCAGCCAAGATTTCCGGGACCCTCCTCTCTTC
CDR3 protein: CASSQDFRDPPLF

D gene: .
J gene: TRBJ2-5
clone size: many
V gene: TRBV7-2
CDR3 DNA: TGTGCCAGCAGTCCACTTCGGGGGGAGACCCAGTACTTC
CDR3 protein: CASSPLRGETQYF

D gene: TRBD1
J gene: TRBJ1-2
clone size: many
V gene: TRBV30
CDR3 DNA: TGTGCCTGGACGCGGGACAGTGGCGGCTACACCTTC
CDR3 protein: CAWTRDSGGYTF

D gene: .
J gene: TRBJ1-3
clone size: many
V gene: TRBV20-1
CDR3 DNA: TGCAGTGCTAGAGACCTCACCTCCAGGGAAGAACTAGGAAACACCATATATTTT
CDR3 protein: CSARDLTSREELGNTIYF

D gene: TRBD1
J gene: TRBJ1-2
clone size: many
V gene: TRBV5-1
CDR3 DNA: TGCGCCAGCAGCTTGAGCCCCGGGACAGGCCCATATGGCTACACCTTC
CDR3 protein: CASSLSPGTGPYGYTF

D gene: TRBD1
J gene: TRBJ2-4
clone size: many
V gene: TRBV6-5
CDR3 DNA: TGTGCCAGCAGTGGACAGGTTCTTCAGTACTTC
CDR3 protein: CASSGQVLQYF

D gene: .
J gene: TRBJ2-6
clone size: .
V gene: TRBV29-1
CDR3 DNA: TGCAGCGTTAACTCCGGGACAGGGGCCAACGTCCTGACTTTC
CDR3 protein: CSVNSGTGANVLTF

D gene: TRBD1
J gene: TRBJ2-1
clone size: many
V gene: TRBV24-1
CDR3 DNA: TGTGCCACCAGTGATTCCGGGACAGGTATACACAATGAGCAGTTCTTC
CDR3 protein: CATSDSGTGIHNEQFF

D gene: .
J gene: TRBJ1-3
clone size: .
V gene: TRBV30
CDR3 DNA: TGTGCCTGGAGTCCAGGGACCCTGGGCGGCTACACCATATATTTT
CDR3 protein: CAWSPGTLGGYTIYF

D gene: TRBD1
J gene: TRBJ1-2
clone size: .
V gene: TRBV6-4
CDR3 DNA: TGTGCCAGCAGACTGGACAGGCCGAGGTCGAATGGCTACACCTTC
CDR3 protein: CASRLDRPRSNGYTF

D gene: .
J gene: TRBJ1-1
clone size: .
V gene: TRBV11-2
CDR3 DNA: TGTGCCAGCAGCTTTCGGGCGGCTAACACTGAAGCTTTCTTT
CDR3 protein: CASSFRAANTEAFF

D gene: TRBD1
J gene: TRBJ1-4
clone size: once
V gene: TRBV13
CDR3 DNA: TGTGCCAGCAGCTTAGAGGGACAGGGCTGGGAAAAACTGTTTTTT
CDR3 protein: CASSLEGQGWEKLFF

D gene: .
J gene: TRBJ2-2
clone size: many
V gene: TRBV20-1
CDR3 DNA: TGCAGTGCTCCCTCGAGGAACACCGGGGAGCTGTTTTTT
CDR3 protein: CSAPSRNTGELFF

D gene: TRBD1
J gene: TRBJ2-1
clone size: many
V gene: TRBV19
CDR3 DNA: TGTGCCAGTACCATGAGAGGACAGGGGCTCAATGAGCAGTTCTTC
CDR3 protein: CASTMRGQGLNEQFF

D gene: .
J gene: TRBJ1-4
clone size: .
V gene: TRBV20-1
CDR3 DNA: TGCAGTGCTAGGCAGGGTAACTTGAAGTCTTTT
CDR3 protein: CSARQGNLKSF

D gene: .
J gene: TRBJ2-7
clone size: many
V gene: TRBV28
CDR3 DNA: TGTGCCAGCAGGCGGACTACACACGAGCAGTACTTC
CDR3 protein: CASRRTTHEQYF

D gene: .
J gene: TRBJ2-5
clone size: many
V gene: TRBV5-1
CDR3 DNA: TGCGCCAGCAGCTTGGGTTGGGACATCCCCGCGGGGACCCAGTACTTC
CDR3 protein: CASSLGWDIPAGTQYF

D gene: .
J gene: TRBJ2-3
clone size: many
V gene: TRBV2
CDR3 DNA: TGTGCCAGCAGTGAAGTACACACAGATACGCAGTATTTT
CDR3 protein: CASSEVHTDTQYF

D gene: .
J gene: TRBJ1-2
clone size: many
V gene: TRBV7-2
CDR3 DNA: TGTGCCAGCAGCTCCCTTCGAAGGGACGGTGGCTACACCTTC
CDR3 protein: CASSSLRRDGGYTF

D gene: .
J gene: TRBJ1-2
clone size: .
V gene: TRBV19
CDR3 DNA: TGTGCCAGTAGTGTGGGACAATCTAACTATGGCTACACCTTC
CDR3 protein: CASSVGQSNYGYTF

D gene: TRBD2
J gene: TRBJ2-5
clone size: .
V gene: TRBV20-1
CDR3 DNA: TGCAGTGCTAGAGATCAGGCTAGCGGGCCAGCCGGGGCCCAGTACTTC
CDR3 protein: CSARDQASGPAGAQYF

D gene: TRBD1
J gene: TRBJ1-1
clone size: once
V gene: TRBV7-3
CDR3 DNA: TGTGCCAGCAGCTCGGGACAGGGGCAACTGAGCACTGAAGCTTTCTTT
CDR3 protein: CASSSGQGQLSTEAFF

D gene: TRBD1
J gene: TRBJ1-6
clone size: many
V gene: TRBV11-2
CDR3 DNA: TGTGCCAGCAGCTTACTCTCGGACAGGGAGGAAAATTCACCCCTCCACTTT
CDR3 protein: CASSLLSDREENSPLHF

D gene: .
J gene: TRBJ1-3
clone size: .
V gene: TRBV7-2
CDR3 DNA: TGTGCCAGCAGCTTAGGCCCCCAGGGCCAAAACTATGGCTACACCATATATTTT
CDR3 protein: CASSLGPQGQNYGYTIYF